Below are 8 T cell receptor beta chains sequenced from a single sample in a study of tumor and adjacent non-tumor tissue in lung cancer. RNA was extracted from bulk tissue without any cell sorting. The library came from three nested PCR rounds adapted from ARM-PCR protocols. In TCRdb, the multiplex PCR reads were re-called with MiXCR into one record per CDR3 protein. The table shows over 60,000 distinct CDR3 sequences, with roughly 72% occurring only once. Material for sequencing was lung tumor tissue. Receptor source: a man between 60 and 75 years old with non-small cell lung cancer.

A word on this clonotype: One end of the junction varies from germline; a read error may be responsible. V gene TRBV28 combines with J gene TRBJ2-1; D gene unclear. The germline CDR1 and CDR2 sequences are MDHEN and SYDVKM. CDR3 size: 14 residues. This CDR3 is CANSFLLVRNEQFF. CDR3 DNA: TGTGCCAACAGTTTCTTGTTGGTCCGCAATGAGCAGTTCTTC.

This clonotype is labeled medium-sized (0.01 to 0.1%). The J gene is TRBJ2-1, the V gene TRBV20-1, with 11 positions matching TRBD1. CDR1 and CDR2 (germline): DFQATT, SNEGSKA (reference sequence). The V and J ends lost 4 bases and 9 bases, in that order; junction bases with no gene match: 11. The CDR3 is 15 residues long. CDR3: CSAKAPGQGGGEQFF. The CDR3 DNA reads TGCAGTGCTAAAGCTCCGGGACAGGGGGGCGGTGAGCAGTTCTTC.

Turning to this clonotype: One junction end does not reproduce the germline sequence, and a read error may be involved. The rearrangement links TRBV12-3 or TRBV12-4 to TRBJ2-1; D is perhaps TRBD2 (5 bases). CDR3 length equals 13 residues. The CDR3 coding sequence is TGTGCCAGCAGTGCCGGGGTCCGCAATGAGCAGTTCTTT. Translation gives CASSAGVRNEQFF.

To note about this clonotype: One junction end disagrees with the germline gene, perhaps due to a read error. The chain carries TRBV6-2 or TRBV6-3 and TRBJ1-2; D is unresolved. This CDR3 contains 12 residues. Germline CDR1 MNHEY, CDR2 SVGEGT. The CDR3 loop is CVSSYSSRGYTF. The CDR3 nucleotides read TGTGTCAGCAGTTATAGTTCCCGGGGCTACACCTTC.

Comments on this clonotype: The junction differs from germline at one of its ends, possibly a read error. The rearrangement links TRBV29-1 to TRBJ2-3; 11 nucleotides match TRBD2. This CDR3 has 13 residues. Per germline, CDR1 SQVTM and CDR2 ANQGSEA. DNA of the CDR3: TGCAGAGTTGTACTAGCGGGAGTGGGGGGGCAGTATTTT. This sequence encodes CRVVLAGVGGQYF.

The chain joins TRBV28 to TRBJ2-7; 7 bases are shared with TRBD1. This CDR3 contains 13 residues. J was trimmed by 3 bases and V by 9 bases; bases with no gene match: 8. Germline V gene data show CDR1 as MDHEN and CDR2 as SYDVKM. The CDR3 DNA sequence: TGTGCCAGAAGTCCCGGGACAGACTACGAGCAGTACTTC. Translating gives CARSPGTDYEQYF.

As regards this clonotype: The junction differs from germline at one of its ends, possibly a read error. The CDR3 region is CNANYRDQETQYF. The CDR3, as DNA: TGCAATGCTAACTACCGGGACCAAGAGACCCAGTACTTC. This chain uses TRBV20-1 with TRBJ2-5; D gene uncertain. CDR1 is DFQATT and CDR2 is SNEGSKA in the germline V gene (reference sequence). The CDR3 spans 13 residues.

With respect to this clonotype: Mismatch with germline at one junction end may stem from a read error. The chain combines TRBV6-1 with TRBJ2-1, with D perhaps matching TRBD2 (5 bases). The CDR3 loop spans 15 amino acids. Germline V gene lookup returns CDR1 MNHNS and CDR2 SASEGT. The DNA for the CDR3 is TGTACCAGAAGTGAAGCGGCGTTCGCGTACAATGAGCAGTTCTTC. Amino acids: CTRSEAAFAYNEQFF.